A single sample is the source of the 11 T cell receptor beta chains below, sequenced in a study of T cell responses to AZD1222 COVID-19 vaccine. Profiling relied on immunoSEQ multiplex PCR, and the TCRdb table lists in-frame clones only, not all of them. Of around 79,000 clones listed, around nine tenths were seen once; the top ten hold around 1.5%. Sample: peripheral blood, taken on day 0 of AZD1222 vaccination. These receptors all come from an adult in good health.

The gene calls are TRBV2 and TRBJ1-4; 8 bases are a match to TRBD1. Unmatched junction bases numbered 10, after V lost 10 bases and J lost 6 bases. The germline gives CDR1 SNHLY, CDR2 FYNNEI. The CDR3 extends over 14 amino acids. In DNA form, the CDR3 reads TGTGCCATCGTGCTTCAGGGGGCTGATGAAAAACTGTTTTTT. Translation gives CAIVLQGADEKLFF.

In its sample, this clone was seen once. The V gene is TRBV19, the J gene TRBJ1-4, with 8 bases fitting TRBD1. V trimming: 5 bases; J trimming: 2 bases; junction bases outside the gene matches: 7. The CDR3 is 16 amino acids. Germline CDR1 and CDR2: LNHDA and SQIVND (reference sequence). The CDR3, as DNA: TGTGCCAGTAGTGCGGCTCGACAGGGGACTAATGAAAAACTGTTTTTT. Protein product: CASSAARQGTNEKLFF. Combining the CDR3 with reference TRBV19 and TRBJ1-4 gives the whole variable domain DGGITQSPKYLFRKEGQNVTLSCEQNLNHDAMYWYRQDPGQGLRLIYYSQIVNDFQKGDIAEGYSVSREKKESFPLTVTSAQKNPTAFYLCASSAARQGTNEKLFFGSGTQLSVL.

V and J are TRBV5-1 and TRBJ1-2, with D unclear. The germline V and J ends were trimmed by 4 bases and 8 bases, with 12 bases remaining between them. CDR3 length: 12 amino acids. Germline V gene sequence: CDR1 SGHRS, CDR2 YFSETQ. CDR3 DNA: TGCGCCAGCAGCCTGCTGGGGAGCGGCTACACCTTC. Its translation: CASSLLGSGYTF.

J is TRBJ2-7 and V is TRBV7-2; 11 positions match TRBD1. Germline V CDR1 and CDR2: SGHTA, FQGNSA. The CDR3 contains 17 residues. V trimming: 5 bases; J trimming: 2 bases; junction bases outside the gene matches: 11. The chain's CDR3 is CASSLKPGTGGPYEQYF. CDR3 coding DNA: TGTGCCAGCAGCCTCAAACCCGGGACAGGGGGACCCTACGAGCAGTACTTC.

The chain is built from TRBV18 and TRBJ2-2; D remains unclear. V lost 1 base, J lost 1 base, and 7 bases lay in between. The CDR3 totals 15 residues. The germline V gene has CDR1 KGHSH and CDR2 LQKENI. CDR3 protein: CASSPLPRNTGELFF. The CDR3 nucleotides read TGTGCCAGCTCACCACTCCCTCGGAACACCGGGGAGCTGTTTTTT.

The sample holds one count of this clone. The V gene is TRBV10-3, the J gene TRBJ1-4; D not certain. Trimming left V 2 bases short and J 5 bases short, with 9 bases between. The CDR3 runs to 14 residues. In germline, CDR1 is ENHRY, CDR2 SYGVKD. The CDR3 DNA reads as TGTGCCATCAGTGAGGGTATTATAAATGAAAAACTGTTTTTT. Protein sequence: CAISEGIINEKLFF.

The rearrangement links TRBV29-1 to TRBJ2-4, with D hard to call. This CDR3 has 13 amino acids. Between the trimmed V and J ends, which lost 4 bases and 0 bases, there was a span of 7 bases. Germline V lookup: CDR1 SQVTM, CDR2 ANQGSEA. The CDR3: CSVGTLAKNIQYF. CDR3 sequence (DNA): TGCAGCGTTGGAACACTAGCCAAAAACATTCAGTACTTC.

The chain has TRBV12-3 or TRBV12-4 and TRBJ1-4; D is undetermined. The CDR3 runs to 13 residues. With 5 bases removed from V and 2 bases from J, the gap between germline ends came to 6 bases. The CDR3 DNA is TGTGCCAGCAGTACAAGTACTAATGAAAAACTGTTTTTT. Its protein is CASSTSTNEKLFF.

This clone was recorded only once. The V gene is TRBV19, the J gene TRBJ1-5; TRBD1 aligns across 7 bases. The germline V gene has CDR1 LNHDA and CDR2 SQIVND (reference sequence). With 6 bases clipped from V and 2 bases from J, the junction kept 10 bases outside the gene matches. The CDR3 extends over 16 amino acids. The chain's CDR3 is CASRPQGGQGNQPQHF. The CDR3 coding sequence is TGTGCCAGTAGGCCCCAGGGCGGACAGGGCAATCAGCCCCAGCATTTT.

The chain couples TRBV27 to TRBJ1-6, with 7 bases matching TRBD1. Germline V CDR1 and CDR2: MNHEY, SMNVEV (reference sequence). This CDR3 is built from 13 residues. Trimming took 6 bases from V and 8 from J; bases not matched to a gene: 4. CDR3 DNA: TGTGCCAGCAGACAGGGGAATTATTCACCCCTCCACTTT. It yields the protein CASRQGNYSPLHF.

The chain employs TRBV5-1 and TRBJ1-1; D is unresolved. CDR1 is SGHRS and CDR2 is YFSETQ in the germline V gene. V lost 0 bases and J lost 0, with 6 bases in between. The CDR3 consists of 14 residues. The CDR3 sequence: CASSLDFVNTEAFF. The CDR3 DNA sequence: TGCGCCAGCAGCTTGGACTTTGTGAACACTGAAGCTTTCTTT.